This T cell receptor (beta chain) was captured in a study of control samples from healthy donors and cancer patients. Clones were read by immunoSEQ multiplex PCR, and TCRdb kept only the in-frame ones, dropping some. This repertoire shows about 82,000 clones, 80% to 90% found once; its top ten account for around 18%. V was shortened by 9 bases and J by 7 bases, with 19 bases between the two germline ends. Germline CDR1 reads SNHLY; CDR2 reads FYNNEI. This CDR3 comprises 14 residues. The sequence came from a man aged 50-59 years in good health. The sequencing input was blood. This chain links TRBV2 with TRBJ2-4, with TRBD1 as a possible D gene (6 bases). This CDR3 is CASRRTQGWNIQYF. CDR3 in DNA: TGTGCCAGTAGGAGAACACAGGGCTGGAACATTCAGTACTTC.